The clone carrying this TCR beta chain was counted at least ten times. The sample comes from a study of patients and donors after allogeneic stem cell transplantation. From the RT-PCR reads, TCRdb called clonotypes with MiXCR, one entry per CDR3 protein. The sample includes 800,000 to 1,000,000 distinct CDR3 sequences, 18% of them seen just once. The CDR3 is 12 residues long. V was trimmed by 4 bases and J by 3 bases, leaving 5 bases between them. The V gene's germline CDR1 is SGHDT and CDR2 YYEEEE. The chain carries TRBV5-6 and TRBJ2-1; D remains unclear. This sequence originates from a human donor who was either an allogeneic HSCT recipient or a stem cell or donor lymphocyte infusion donor (not recorded which). It is not recorded whose cells these are; they may come from a transplant donor. The sequenced material came from blood, either unsorted or a sorted T cell fraction (not recorded which). For the CDR3, the DNA is TGTGCCAGCAGCGCAAACTACAATGAGCAGTTCTTC. It translates to CASSANYNEQFF.